One and the same sample provided the 27 T cell receptor beta chains below, sequenced in a study of liver allograft versus peripheral blood T cells. About the research overall: Comparing T cell receptor repertoires in transplanted livers with those in recipients' peripheral blood was part of the design.

TCRdb redid the calling of the reads with MiXCR, one entry per CDR3 protein. The sample includes 2,000 or so distinct CDR3 sequences, roughly a sixth of them seen just once. The receptors come from a human patient who had a liver transplant. Certain T cells may be donor cells from the graft.

This clonotype counts as large (0.1 to 1%). The chain joins TRBV6-5 to TRBJ1-3; 7 bases agree with TRBD1. The CDR3 consists of 16 residues. Germline CDR1 reads MNHEY; CDR2 reads SVGAGI. The trim removed 0 bases at V and 2 bases at J, leaving 4 bases unmatched. The CDR3 bases are TGTGCCAGCAGTTACTCCGCCGGGACAGCTGGAAACACCATATATTTT. This sequence encodes CASSYSAGTAGNTIYF.

Sample share makes this clonotype medium-sized. V and J are TRBV19 and TRBJ1-5; D perhaps matches TRBD1 (6 bases). Per the germline V gene, CDR1 is LNHDA and CDR2 is SQIVND (reference sequence). The V end lost 9 bases, the J end lost 4 bases, and 22 bases lay between the germline ends. This CDR3 spans 16 amino acids. Here the CDR3 reads CASEQLLQGRNQPQHF. The CDR3 DNA reads as TGTGCCAGCGAACAGCTTTTGCAGGGGAGGAATCAGCCCCAGCATTTT.

By proportion, this clonotype is medium-sized. The chain links TRBV10-3 to TRBJ2-1; 15 nucleotides agree with TRBD2. Germline CDR1 reads ENHRY; CDR2 reads SYGVKD. The CDR3 runs 16 residues. V dropped 2 bases and J dropped 10; count of bases not matched to a gene: 6. As DNA, the CDR3 is TGTGCCATCAGTGAGCCGGGACTAGCGGGGGGAACGGAGCAGTTCTTC. It translates to CAISEPGLAGGTEQFF.

By share, this clonotype ranks as medium-sized. V is TRBV7-9 and J is TRBJ1-3; D is ambiguous. CDR1 SEHNR and CDR2 FQNEAQ come from the germline V gene (reference sequence). Between the trimmed V and J ends, which lost 6 bases and 2 bases, there was a span of 14 bases. The CDR3 covers 15 residues. CDR3 coding DNA: TGTGCCAGCAGTTCCCTTGTAGCCGCTGGAAACACCATATATTTT. Translated: CASSSLVAAGNTIYF.

This clonotype qualifies as medium-sized. In DNA, the CDR3 is TGTGCCAGCTCACCTTCTGGCAGTCTACCCAGAAAACCTGAAGCTTTCTTT. Translating gives CASSPSGSLPRKPEAFF. This chain connects TRBV18 to TRBJ1-1; no reliable D call. Germline CDR1 KGHSH, CDR2 LQKENI. The CDR3 contains 17 residues. Trimming removed 3 bases from V and 6 bases from J, with 23 bases in between.

CDR3 in DNA: TGTGCCAGTAGTCACTGGGGACTAGCGGGGAATGAGCAGTTCTTC. This encodes CASSHWGLAGNEQFF. The chain combines TRBV19 with TRBJ2-1; 13 nucleotides agree with TRBD2. This CDR3 spans 15 amino acids. The germline V gene encodes CDR1 LNHDA and CDR2 SQIVND (reference sequence). The V and J ends lost 5 bases and 7 bases, in that order; junction bases with no gene match: 5.

For this clonotype: This clone may be a read error of a much larger clone one base away. This chain uses TRBV5-6 with TRBJ2-1; unclear D gene. V was cut by 5 bases and J by 9 bases, with 9 bases left in between. The CDR3 is 11 amino acids. The germline gives CDR1 SGHDT, CDR2 YYEEEE. The CDR3 region is CASRLGGEQFF. The CDR3 coding sequence is TGTGCCAGCAGGTTAGGTGGTGAGCAGTTCTTC.

This clonotype was detected a few times. The gene calls are TRBV19 and TRBJ1-1, with D unclear. Trimming removed 2 bases from V and 1 base from J, with 5 bases in between. Germline V gene lookup returns CDR1 LNHDA and CDR2 SQIVND (reference sequence). The CDR3 length is 13 residues. This CDR3 reads CASSISENTEAFF. CDR3 in DNA: TGTGCCAGTAGTATATCAGAGAACACTGAAGCTTTCTTT.

Only a few counts were recorded for this clonotype. The chain couples TRBV2 to TRBJ2-1; D call uncertain. V was pared by 7 bases and J by 1 base, with 11 bases between. CDR1 and CDR2 (germline): SNHLY, FYNNEI. The CDR3 loop spans 14 amino acids. This CDR3 is CASKERWSYNEQFF. DNA for the CDR3: TGTGCCAGCAAGGAAAGGTGGTCCTACAATGAGCAGTTCTTC.

This clonotype was seen a handful of times. The chain recombines TRBV11-2 with TRBJ1-3; no definite D call. V lost 4 bases and J 0 bases, leaving 10 bases between the germline ends. CDR1 is SGHAT and CDR2 is FQNNGV in the germline V gene. The CDR3 sequence is 15 residues long. This chain's CDR3 is CASSSDGISGNTIYF. CDR3 sequence (DNA): TGTGCCAGCAGCTCCGACGGAATCTCTGGAAACACCATATATTTT.

This clonotype is termed medium-sized. The chain joins TRBV6-5 to TRBJ1-1, with D unresolved. The CDR3 length is 13 residues. Trimming took 7 bases from V and 1 from J, leaving 10 bases between them. The germline gives CDR1 MNHEY, CDR2 SVGAGI. CDR3 loop: CASTVRENTEAFF. The CDR3 DNA reads as TGTGCCAGCACAGTAAGGGAGAACACTGAAGCTTTCTTT.

In its sample, this clonotype ranks as medium-sized. The chain links TRBV9 to TRBJ1-6; perhaps TRBD1 as D (6 bases). Germline V gives CDR1 SGDLS, CDR2 YYNGEE. Trimming left V 0 bases short and J 9 bases short, with 13 bases between. CDR3 length: 15 residues. The CDR3, as DNA: TGTGCCAGCAGCGTAGCGGGGGGCGCCAGTTCACCCCTCCACTTT. It translates to CASSVAGGASSPLHF.

The CDR3 loop reads CASSFGGRTEAFF. DNA for the CDR3: TGTGCCAGCAGTTTTGGGGGACGAACTGAAGCTTTCTTT. This sequence joins TRBV12-3 or TRBV12-4 and TRBJ1-1; maybe TRBD1 (5 bases). CDR3 length equals 13 residues. V gave up 3 bases and J gave up 5 bases, with 10 bases separating them.

By share of the sample, this clonotype is medium-sized (0.01 to 0.1%). This chain uses TRBV10-3 with TRBJ2-5; TRBD1 or TRBD2 may be the D gene (5 bases each). V lost 9 bases, J lost 1 base, and 15 bases lay in between. This CDR3 is built from 14 residues. Germline values: CDR1 ENHRY, CDR2 SYGVKD. The CDR3 sequence: CAINTEGTQETQYF. CDR3 bases: TGTGCCATTAATACAGAAGGGACCCAAGAGACCCAGTACTTC.

The chain has TRBV4-1 and TRBJ1-2; TRBD1 might be the D (5 bases). The CDR3 has 15 residues. The V end was cut by 5 bases, the J end by 6 bases, with 19 bases between. Per the germline V gene, CDR1 is MGHRA and CDR2 is YSYEKL. The CDR3 region is CASSYGRRVEDGYTF. The CDR3 nucleotides are TGCGCCAGCAGCTACGGACGCAGGGTGGAGGATGGCTACACCTTC.

In this sample, this clonotype is medium-sized. The genes are TRBV20-1 and TRBJ2-2, with a possible D match to TRBD2 (5 bases). Per the germline V gene, CDR1 is DFQATT and CDR2 is SNEGSKA (reference sequence). The CDR3 runs to 14 residues. With 3 bases removed from V and 1 base from J, the gap between germline ends came to 9 bases. CDR3 nucleotides: TGCAGTGCTAGGCCAGGAGGGAACACCGGGGAGCTGTTTTTT. As protein: CSARPGGNTGELFF.

This clonotype was counted between two and nine times. This sequence joins TRBV6-6 and TRBJ2-5; D may be TRBD2 (7 bases). Germline-derived CDR1 and CDR2 are MNHNY and SVGAGI (reference sequence). The CDR3 covers 16 residues. Trimming removed 5 bases at V and 5 bases at J, with 21 bases between. CDR3 sequence reads: CASSLSSGPRGETQYF. In nucleotides, the CDR3 is TGTGCCAGCAGTCTCTCTAGCGGTCCGAGGGGGGAGACCCAGTACTTC.

This clonotype ranks as medium-sized (0.01 to 0.1%). This chain connects TRBV25-1 to TRBJ2-1; TRBD2 might be the D (6 bases). The germline V and J ends were trimmed by 0 bases and 7 bases, with 10 bases remaining between them. The length of the CDR3 is 14 residues. The V gene's germline CDR1 is MGHDK and CDR2 SYGVNS. The CDR3 here is CASSEYFGGNEQFF. The CDR3 nucleotides read TGTGCCAGCAGTGAATATTTTGGAGGGAATGAGCAGTTCTTC.

This clonotype is medium-sized. The V gene is TRBV12-3 or TRBV12-4, the J gene TRBJ1-2; 11 bases fit TRBD1. Trimming removed 5 bases from V and 4 bases from J; junction bases left unmatched: 9. The CDR3 contains 16 residues. The CDR3 sequence: CASSRDRGREGYGYTF. CDR3 DNA: TGTGCCAGCAGTCGGGACAGGGGGAGGGAGGGCTATGGCTACACCTTC.

This clonotype is labeled as large. The gene calls are TRBV6-1 and TRBJ2-7; possible D gene TRBD1, 6 bases. The CDR3 is 14 residues long. V shed 4 bases and J shed 6 bases, with 16 bases lying between them. CDR1 and CDR2 (germline): MNHNS, SASEGT. The CDR3 spells CASSALDSHGEQYV. The DNA of the CDR3 is TGTGCCAGCAGTGCCCTGGACAGTCATGGCGAGCAGTACGTC.

This clonotype is classed as medium-sized. The chain is built from TRBV11-2 and TRBJ1-2, with a tentative D call TRBD1 (5 bases). The CDR3 has 13 amino acids. The V end was cut by 1 base, the J end by 8 bases, with 11 bases between. The germline V gene has CDR1 SGHAT and CDR2 FQNNGV. The CDR3 DNA sequence: TGTGCCAGCAGCTTAGGGGACTTCATAGGCTACACCTTC. Its protein product is CASSLGDFIGYTF. Looking up the rest from reference TRBV11-2 and TRBJ1-2 gives the full variable domain: EAGVAQSPRYKIIEKRQSVAFWCNPISGHATLYWYQQILGQGPKLLIQFQNNGVVDDSQLPKDRFSAERLKGVDSTLKIQPAKLEDSAVYLCASSLGDFIGYTFGSGTRLTVV.

The chain is built from TRBV6-1 and TRBJ1-2; TRBD1 matches 8 bases. With V trimmed by 1 base and J by 8 bases, 0 bases remained unmatched. Germline lookup yields CDR1 MNHNS and CDR2 SASEGT. This CDR3 spans 12 amino acids. This CDR3 reads CASSEGTGGYTF. Here the CDR3 DNA reads TGTGCCAGCAGTGAAGGGACAGGGGGCTACACCTTC.

In this sample, this clonotype is large. This sequence joins TRBV7-2 and TRBJ1-5, with D tentatively TRBD1 (5 bases). Trimming shortened V by 0 bases and J by 0 bases, and 9 bases separated the two germline ends. Germline assignment: CDR1 SGHTA and CDR2 FQGNSA. The CDR3 sequence is 16 residues long. In DNA, the CDR3 is TGTGCCAGCAGCTTAGCGGGAAGGGGTAGCAATCAGCCCCAGCATTTT. This gives the protein CASSLAGRGSNQPQHF.

V usage is TRBV2 and J usage is TRBJ1-1; D is ambiguous. Trimming stripped 7 bases from V and 1 base from J, with 7 bases between. The CDR3 runs to 12 residues. In germline, CDR1 is SNHLY, CDR2 FYNNEI. As DNA, the CDR3 is TGTGCCAGCACTCTTAGGAACACTGAAGCTTTCTTT. Amino acid sequence: CASTLRNTEAFF.

To note about this clonotype: A far larger clone is only one base removed, so a read error is likely. V is TRBV6-1 and J is TRBJ1-2; D gene ambiguous. The J call may be wrong; the DNA end is better matched by TRBJ2-1. Germline V CDR1 and CDR2: MNHNS, SASEGT. The length of the CDR3 is 8 residues. The chain's CDR3 is CASNDQFF. Here the CDR3 DNA reads TGTGCCAGCAACGATCAGTTCTTC.

By proportion, this clonotype is large (0.1 to 1%). The V gene is TRBV6-2 or TRBV6-3, the J gene TRBJ1-5, with D hard to call. Germline-derived CDR1 and CDR2 are MNHEY and SVGEGT. Between the trimmed V and J ends, which lost 3 bases and 0 bases, there was a span of 6 bases. The CDR3 has 14 residues. CDR3 region: CASSYIGSNQPQHF. In nucleotides, the CDR3 is TGTGCCAGCAGTTATATCGGTAGCAATCAGCCCCAGCATTTT.

The chain combines TRBV6-5 with TRBJ2-7; D might be TRBD2 (8 bases). Trimming took 0 bases from V and 0 from J, leaving 30 bases between them. Germline V gene sequence: CDR1 MNHEY, CDR2 SVGAGI. This CDR3 has 22 residues. CDR3 region: CASSYSSRGKVAGFSSSYEQYV. DNA for the CDR3: TGTGCCAGCAGTTACTCGAGCAGGGGGAAGGTAGCGGGATTCTCCTCCTCCTACGAGCAGTACGTC.